A selection of T cell receptor beta chains follows, all from one sample in a study of T cell responses to AZD1222 COVID-19 vaccine. Repertoires were generated with immunoSEQ multiplex PCR, while TCRdb's copy carries only in-frame clones and drops some. The sample yields over 110,000 clones, roughly 93% seen once. The specimen was peripheral blood, collected 28 days after the second AZD1222 dose. These receptors all come from an adult who received the AZD1222 COVID-19 vaccine. Both conserved end residues are part of each CDR3. The order of the fields is V gene, J gene, clone size, D gene, CDR3 protein, CDR3 DNA. A D gene is named only where the DNA matches it firmly. Where a row states a size, it is once, few, many or the class of an expanded clone; other rows omit it.

TRBV5-6	TRBJ1-2	-	TRBD1	CASSWTGTGGNGYTF	TGTGCCAGCAGCTGGACCGGGACAGGGGGCAATGGCTACACCTTC
TRBV19	TRBJ1-1	-	-	CASNGNPEAFF	TGTGCCAGTAACGGGAATCCTGAAGCTTTCTTT
TRBV27	TRBJ1-1	-	TRBD1	CASKTGRTEAFF	TGTGCCAGTAAGACAGGGAGAACTGAAGCTTTCTTT
TRBV7-2	TRBJ1-2	-	TRBD1	CASTQTATGNYGYTF	TGTGCCAGCACTCAAACCGCGACAGGGAACTATGGCTACACCTTC
TRBV6-5	TRBJ1-1	-	TRBD1	CASSGGTAVEAFF	TGTGCCAGCAGCGGCGGGACAGCCGTTGAAGCTTTCTTT
TRBV7-3	TRBJ1-1	-	-	CASSPTADTEAFF	TGTGCCAGCAGCCCGACCGCCGACACTGAAGCTTTCTTT
TRBV27	TRBJ1-1	few	-	CASSLGGGTEAFF	TGTGCCAGCAGTTTAGGTGGGGGCACTGAAGCTTTCTTT
TRBV5-6	TRBJ1-3	-	TRBD1	CASSQPTTGPSGNTIYF	TGTGCCAGCAGCCAACCTACGACAGGGCCCTCTGGAAACACCATATATTTT
TRBV14	TRBJ2-1	-	-	CASSQGQTYNEQFF	TGTGCCAGCAGCCAAGGACAGACCTACAATGAGCAGTTCTTC
TRBV3-1/TRBV3-2	TRBJ1-1	-	-	CASSQVSGFTEAFF	TGTGCCAGCAGCCAAGTATCGGGGTTCACTGAAGCTTTCTTT
TRBV2	TRBJ1-4	-	-	CASSDGAANEKLFF	TGTGCCAGCAGTGACGGAGCAGCTAATGAAAAACTGTTTTTT
TRBV29-1	TRBJ1-2	-	-	CSVAPRGGYGYTF	TGCAGCGTTGCGCCCAGGGGTGGGTATGGCTACACCTTC
TRBV5-1	TRBJ2-1	-	TRBD2	CASSHAPAGGGLKRNEQFF	TGCGCCAGCAGCCACGCTCCTGCCGGCGGGGGACTAAAACGAAATGAGCAGTTCTTC
TRBV9	TRBJ1-1	-	-	CASSSNRVGTEAFF	TGTGCCAGCAGCTCTAACAGGGTGGGCACTGAAGCTTTCTTT
TRBV7-6	TRBJ2-7	-	TRBD2	CASSPTAGSSYEQYF	TGTGCCAGCAGTCCGACAGCGGGAAGTTCCTACGAGCAGTACTTC
TRBV6-6	TRBJ1-5	-	TRBD1	CASREGTGRQPQHF	TGTGCCAGCAGAGAGGGGACAGGGAGACAGCCCCAGCATTTT
TRBV14	TRBJ1-5	-	-	CASSLDSYQPQHF	TGTGCCAGCAGCCTCGACAGTTATCAGCCCCAGCATTTT
TRBV10-3	TRBJ1-1	-	-	CAISAFSSAGEPEAFF	TGTGCCATCAGCGCTTTCTCCTCAGCAGGGGAGCCTGAAGCTTTCTTT
TRBV7-2	TRBJ2-3	-	TRBD1	CASINTGGASDTQYF	TGTGCCAGCATCAACACAGGGGGTGCCTCAGATACGCAGTATTTT
TRBV2	TRBJ2-1	-	-	CASSFGGDEQFF	TGTGCCAGCAGTTTTGGGGGCGATGAGCAGTTCTTC
TRBV2	TRBJ1-2	once	-	CASSWDFRDGYTF	TGTGCCAGCAGTTGGGACTTCCGGGACGGCTACACCTTC
TRBV9	TRBJ1-6	-	TRBD1	CASSSSQGVNSPLHF	TGTGCCAGCAGCTCCTCACAGGGGGTTAATTCACCCCTCCACTTT
TRBV20-1	TRBJ1-5	-	-	CSASQAGQPQHF	TGCAGTGCTAGTCAGGCAGGCCAGCCCCAGCATTTT
TRBV19	TRBJ2-3	few	TRBD2	CASGLAGVIDTQYF	TGTGCCAGCGGCCTAGCGGGAGTAATAGATACGCAGTATTTT
TRBV28	TRBJ2-3	-	-	CASRGWGTPADQDTQYF	TGTGCCAGTCGCGGGTGGGGGACCCCCGCCGATCAAGATACGCAGTATTTT
TRBV7-9	TRBJ1-2	-	-	CASSLTERRYGYTF	TGTGCCAGCAGCTTAACCGAGAGGAGGTATGGCTACACCTTC
TRBV30	TRBJ1-1	-	TRBD1	CAWSVSRGRFAEAFF	TGTGCCTGGAGTGTTAGCAGGGGGCGATTCGCTGAAGCTTTCTTT
TRBV28	TRBJ1-1	-	TRBD1	CASSPGDRAAEAFF	TGTGCCAGCAGTCCTGGGGACAGGGCCGCTGAAGCTTTCTTT
TRBV24-1	TRBJ2-1	-	TRBD2	CATSDTGTSGRNAEQFF	TGTGCCACCAGTGACACCGGGACTAGCGGGAGGAACGCTGAGCAGTTCTTC
TRBV6-5	TRBJ1-1	once	TRBD1	CASSNGQVGAFF	TGTGCCAGCAGTAATGGACAGGTTGGGGCTTTCTTT
TRBV27	TRBJ2-5	-	-	CASSLADSFWETQYF	TGTGCCAGCAGTTTAGCGGACTCGTTTTGGGAGACCCAGTACTTC
TRBV3-1/TRBV3-2	TRBJ1-4	-	-	CASRLGLSNEKLFF	TGTGCCAGCAGGCTAGGGTTATCTAATGAAAAACTGTTTTTT
TRBV19	TRBJ2-1	-	TRBD2	CASSISGGPSNEQFF	TGTGCCAGTAGTATTAGCGGGGGGCCTTCCAATGAGCAGTTCTTC
TRBV30	TRBJ1-4	-	-	CAWSLVGEKLFF	TGTGCCTGGAGCCTGGTGGGCGAAAAACTGTTTTTT
TRBV7-3	TRBJ2-3	once	-	CASSFRPGGPRDTQYF	TGTGCCAGCAGCTTCCGGCCTGGGGGGCCCCGGGATACGCAGTATTTT
TRBV29-1	TRBJ2-5	-	TRBD2	CSVEGLEKTQYF	TGCAGCGTTGAGGGACTAGAAAAGACCCAGTACTTC
TRBV5-4	TRBJ1-1	-	-	CASRGDKNTEAFF	TGTGCCAGCAGGGGGGACAAGAACACTGAAGCTTTCTTT
TRBV7-6	TRBJ2-7	-	-	CASSPGTAQGGDYEQYF	TGTGCCAGCAGCCCCGGGACAGCCCAGGGGGGAGACTACGAGCAGTACTTC
TRBV30	TRBJ1-1	medium-sized	-	CAWFMNTEAFF	TGTGCCTGGTTCATGAACACTGAAGCTTTCTTT
TRBV7-2	TRBJ2-6	-	-	CAARGSISGANVLTF	TGTGCCGCCAGGGGTTCCATATCCGGGGCCAACGTCCTGACTTTC
TRBV24-1	TRBJ2-2	-	-	CATSDTRKTGELFF	TGTGCCACCAGTGACACTAGGAAAACCGGGGAGCTGTTTTTT
TRBV5-4	TRBJ2-7	-	TRBD2	CASSNGGLAPYEQYF	TGTGCCAGCAGCAACGGGGGACTAGCCCCCTACGAGCAGTACTTC
TRBV29-1	TRBJ1-1	-	-	CSALQGTMNTEAFF	TGCAGCGCTTTACAGGGAACCATGAACACTGAAGCTTTCTTT
TRBV7-8	TRBJ2-7	-	-	CASSSRRTRSYEQYF	TGTGCCAGCAGTTCCCGGCGGACACGCTCCTACGAGCAGTACTTC
TRBV1	TRBJ2-3	once	-	CTSSQDERGDSTDTQYF	TGCACCAGCAGCCAAGATGAGCGGGGGGATAGCACAGATACGCAGTATTTT
TRBV12-3/TRBV12-4	TRBJ2-5	-	-	CASNYLGVPQYF	TGTGCCAGCAACTACTTAGGGGTGCCCCAGTACTTC
TRBV29-1	TRBJ1-1	-	TRBD1	CSVVAGQGTGSTEAFF	TGCAGCGTTGTAGCCGGACAGGGGACGGGGTCCACTGAAGCTTTCTTT
TRBV4-1	TRBJ2-7	-	TRBD1	CASSLPGQGPEQYF	TGCGCCAGCAGCCTGCCGGGACAGGGGCCAGAGCAGTACTTC
TRBV18	TRBJ1-3	-	-	CASSPREGTGNTIYF	TGTGCCAGCTCACCGAGAGAGGGGACTGGAAACACCATATATTTT
TRBV28	TRBJ1-5	once	-	CASSRGSGALYSNQPQHF	TGTGCCAGCAGCCGGGGGTCTGGGGCCCTATATAGCAATCAGCCCCAGCATTTT
TRBV3-1/TRBV3-2	TRBJ1-1	-	-	CASSQEWTEAFF	TGTGCCAGCAGCCAAGAGTGGACTGAAGCTTTCTTT
TRBV5-1	TRBJ2-1	once	-	CASSSDRNEQFF	TGCGCCAGCAGCTCCGACAGAAATGAGCAGTTCTTC
TRBV10-3	TRBJ2-7	-	-	CAISGPVDSYEQYF	TGTGCCATCAGTGGTCCTGTGGATTCCTACGAGCAGTACTTC
TRBV23-1	TRBJ1-1	-	TRBD1	CASSGQVPNTEAFF	TGCGCCAGCAGTGGACAGGTTCCGAACACTGAAGCTTTCTTT
TRBV10-3	TRBJ2-2	-	TRBD1	CAISDGDRDAGELFF	TGTGCCATCAGTGACGGGGACAGGGACGCCGGGGAGCTGTTTTTT
TRBV7-9	TRBJ1-1	few	-	CASSDPVWVEAFF	TGTGCCAGCAGCGACCCTGTGTGGGTTGAAGCTTTCTTT